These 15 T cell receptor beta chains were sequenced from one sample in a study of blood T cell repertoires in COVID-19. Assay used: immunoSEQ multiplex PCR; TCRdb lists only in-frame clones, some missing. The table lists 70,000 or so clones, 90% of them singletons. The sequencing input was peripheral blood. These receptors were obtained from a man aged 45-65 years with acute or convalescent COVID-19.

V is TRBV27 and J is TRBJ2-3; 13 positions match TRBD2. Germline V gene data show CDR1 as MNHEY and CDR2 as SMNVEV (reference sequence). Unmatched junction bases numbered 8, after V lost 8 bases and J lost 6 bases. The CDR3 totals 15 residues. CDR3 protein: CASGRTSGSLDTQYF. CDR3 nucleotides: TGTGCCAGCGGGCGGACTAGCGGGAGTCTGGATACGCAGTATTTT.

DNA of the CDR3: TGTGCCAGCAGCTTAAGTATAACTAGCGGGAAACATGAGCAGTTCTTC. Translated: CASSLSITSGKHEQFF. This chain connects TRBV7-3 to TRBJ2-1; the match to TRBD2 covers 10 bases. Germline values: CDR1 SGHTA, CDR2 FQGTGA. CDR3 length: 16 residues. V shed 1 base and J 8 bases; nucleotides not matched to a gene: 8.

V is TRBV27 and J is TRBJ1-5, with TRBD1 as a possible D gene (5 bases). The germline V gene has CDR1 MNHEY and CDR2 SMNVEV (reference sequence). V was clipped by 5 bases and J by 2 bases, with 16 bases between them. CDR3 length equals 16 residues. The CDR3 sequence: CASSTSGGVGNQPQHF. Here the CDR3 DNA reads TGTGCCAGCAGTACGTCAGGAGGGGTAGGCAATCAGCCCCAGCATTTT.

The CDR3: CASSLAGTSGSKFF. Written as DNA, the CDR3 is TGTGCCAGCAGCTTAGCCGGGACTAGCGGGAGTAAGTTCTTC. The chain has TRBV11-2 and TRBJ2-1; 14 bases are shared with TRBD2. Trimming removed 1 base from V and 14 bases from J; junction bases left unmatched: 4. CDR1 and CDR2 (germline): SGHAT, FQNNGV. This CDR3 is built from 14 residues.

CDR3 sequence reads: CASSQAGQPKPNYGYTF. The CDR3 coding sequence is TGTGCCAGCAGCCAAGCCGGACAGCCCAAACCTAACTATGGCTACACCTTC. The chain combines TRBV4-2 with TRBJ1-2, with a weak D call TRBD1 (6 bases). V lost 1 base, J lost 0 bases, and 15 bases lay in between. This CDR3 region has 17 residues. Germline lookup yields CDR1 LGHNA and CDR2 YNFKEQ.

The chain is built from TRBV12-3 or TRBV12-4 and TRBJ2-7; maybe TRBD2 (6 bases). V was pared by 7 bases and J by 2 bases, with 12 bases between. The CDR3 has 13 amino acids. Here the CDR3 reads CASTSTSPYEQYF. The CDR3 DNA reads TGTGCCAGCACCTCGACTAGTCCCTACGAGCAGTACTTC.

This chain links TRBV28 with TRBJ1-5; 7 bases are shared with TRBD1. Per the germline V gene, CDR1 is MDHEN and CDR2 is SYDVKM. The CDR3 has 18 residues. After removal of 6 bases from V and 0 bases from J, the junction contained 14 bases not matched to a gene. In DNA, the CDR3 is TGTGCCAGCAGCCACGACAGGGCAGAGGCCGATAGCAATCAGCCCCAGCATTTT. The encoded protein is CASSHDRAEADSNQPQHF.

The CDR3 region has the DNA TGCGCCAGCAGCTTAGGGACAGGGAAAAACATTCAGTACTTC. Encoded protein: CASSLGTGKNIQYF. The chain links TRBV5-1 to TRBJ2-4, with 9 bases fitting TRBD1. Germline-derived CDR1 and CDR2 are SGHRS and YFSETQ. With V trimmed by 2 bases and J by 4 bases, 1 base remained unmatched. The CDR3 contains 14 residues.

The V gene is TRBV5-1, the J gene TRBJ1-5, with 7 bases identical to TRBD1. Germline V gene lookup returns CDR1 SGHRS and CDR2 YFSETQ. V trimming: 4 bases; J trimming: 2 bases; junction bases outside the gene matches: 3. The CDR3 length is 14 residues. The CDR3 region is CASSAGTGNQPQHF. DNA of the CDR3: TGCGCCAGCAGCGCCGGGACAGGCAATCAGCCCCAGCATTTT.

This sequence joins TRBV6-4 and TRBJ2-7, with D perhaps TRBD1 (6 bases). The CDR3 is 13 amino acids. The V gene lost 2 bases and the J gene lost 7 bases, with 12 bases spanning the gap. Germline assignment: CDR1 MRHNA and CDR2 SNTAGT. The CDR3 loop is CASSDRGHREQYV. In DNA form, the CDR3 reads TGTGCCAGCAGTGACAGGGGACATCGGGAGCAGTACGTC.

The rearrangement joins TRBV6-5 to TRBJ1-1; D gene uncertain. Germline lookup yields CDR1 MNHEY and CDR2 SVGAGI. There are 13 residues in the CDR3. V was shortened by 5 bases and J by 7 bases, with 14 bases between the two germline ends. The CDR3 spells CASSQIYRGEAFF. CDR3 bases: TGTGCCAGCAGTCAAATTTACCGCGGTGAAGCTTTCTTT.

The CDR3 bases are TGTGCCAGCAGTTCGCCGGGACAGGGAAGGAATGAGCAGTTCTTC. Its translation: CASSSPGQGRNEQFF. The V and J genes are TRBV6-5 and TRBJ2-1; 9 nucleotides line up with TRBD1. CDR3 length: 15 amino acids. The germline V gene encodes CDR1 MNHEY and CDR2 SVGAGI. Unmatched junction bases numbered 8, after V lost 4 bases and J lost 7 bases.

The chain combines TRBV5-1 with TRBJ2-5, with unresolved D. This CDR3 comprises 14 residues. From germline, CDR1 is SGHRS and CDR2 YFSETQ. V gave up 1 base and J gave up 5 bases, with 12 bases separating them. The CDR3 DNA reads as TGCGCCAGCAGCTTGCGCGGTTCATGGGAGACCCAGTACTTC. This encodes CASSLRGSWETQYF.

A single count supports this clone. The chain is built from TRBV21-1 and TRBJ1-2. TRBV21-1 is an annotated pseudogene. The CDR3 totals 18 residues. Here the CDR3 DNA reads TGTGCCAGCAGCAAAGATCGTTGGCAGGGACTTAAGTCGAATGGCTACACCTTC. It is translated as CASSKDRWQGLKSNGYTF.

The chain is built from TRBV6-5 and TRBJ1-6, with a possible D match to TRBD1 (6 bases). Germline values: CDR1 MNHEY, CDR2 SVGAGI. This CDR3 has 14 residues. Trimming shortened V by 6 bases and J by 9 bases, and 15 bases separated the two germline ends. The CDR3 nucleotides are TGTGCCAGCAGATCGCAGGGGCCTGGTTCACCCCTCCACTTT. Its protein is CASRSQGPGSPLHF.